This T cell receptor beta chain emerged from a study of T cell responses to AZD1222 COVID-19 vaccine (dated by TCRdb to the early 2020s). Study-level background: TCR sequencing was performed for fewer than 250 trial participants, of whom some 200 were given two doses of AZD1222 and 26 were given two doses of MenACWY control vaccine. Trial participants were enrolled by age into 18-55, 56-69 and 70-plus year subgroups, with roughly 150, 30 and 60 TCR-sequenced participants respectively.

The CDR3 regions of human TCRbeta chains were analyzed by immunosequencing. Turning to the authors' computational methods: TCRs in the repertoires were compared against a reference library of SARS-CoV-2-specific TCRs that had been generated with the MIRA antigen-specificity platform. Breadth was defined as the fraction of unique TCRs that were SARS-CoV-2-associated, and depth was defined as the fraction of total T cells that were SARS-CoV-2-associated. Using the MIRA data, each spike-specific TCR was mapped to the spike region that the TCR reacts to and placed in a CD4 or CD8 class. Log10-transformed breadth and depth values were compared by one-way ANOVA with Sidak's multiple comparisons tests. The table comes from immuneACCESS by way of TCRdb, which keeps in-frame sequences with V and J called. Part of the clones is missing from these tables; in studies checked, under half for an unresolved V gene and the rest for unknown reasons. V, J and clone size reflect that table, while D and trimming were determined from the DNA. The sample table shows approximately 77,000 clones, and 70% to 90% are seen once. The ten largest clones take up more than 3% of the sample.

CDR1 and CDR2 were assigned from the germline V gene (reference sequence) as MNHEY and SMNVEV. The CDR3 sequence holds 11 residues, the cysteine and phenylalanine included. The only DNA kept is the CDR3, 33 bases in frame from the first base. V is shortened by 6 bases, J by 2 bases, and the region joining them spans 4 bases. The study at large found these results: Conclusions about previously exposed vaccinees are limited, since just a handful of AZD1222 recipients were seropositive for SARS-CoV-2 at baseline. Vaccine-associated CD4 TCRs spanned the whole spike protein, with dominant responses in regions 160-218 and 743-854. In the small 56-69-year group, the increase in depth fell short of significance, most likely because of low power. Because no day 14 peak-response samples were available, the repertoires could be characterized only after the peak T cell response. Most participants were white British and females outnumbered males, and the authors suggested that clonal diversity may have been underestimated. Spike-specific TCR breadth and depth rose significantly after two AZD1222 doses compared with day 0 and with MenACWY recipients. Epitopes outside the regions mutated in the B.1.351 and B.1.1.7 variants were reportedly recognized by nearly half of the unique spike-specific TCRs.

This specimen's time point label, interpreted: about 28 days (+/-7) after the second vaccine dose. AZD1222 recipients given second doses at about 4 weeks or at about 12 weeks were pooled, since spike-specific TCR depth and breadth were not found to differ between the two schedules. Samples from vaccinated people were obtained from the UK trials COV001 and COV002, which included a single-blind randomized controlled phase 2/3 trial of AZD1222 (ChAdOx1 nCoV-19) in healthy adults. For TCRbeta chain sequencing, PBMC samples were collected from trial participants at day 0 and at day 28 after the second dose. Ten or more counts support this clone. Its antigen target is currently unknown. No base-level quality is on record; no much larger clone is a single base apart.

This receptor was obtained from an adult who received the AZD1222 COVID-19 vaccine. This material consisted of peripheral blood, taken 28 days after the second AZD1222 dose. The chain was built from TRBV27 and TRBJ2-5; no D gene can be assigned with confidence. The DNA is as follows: TGTGCCAGCAGCGGACAAGAGACCCAGTACTTC. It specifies CASSGQETQYF.